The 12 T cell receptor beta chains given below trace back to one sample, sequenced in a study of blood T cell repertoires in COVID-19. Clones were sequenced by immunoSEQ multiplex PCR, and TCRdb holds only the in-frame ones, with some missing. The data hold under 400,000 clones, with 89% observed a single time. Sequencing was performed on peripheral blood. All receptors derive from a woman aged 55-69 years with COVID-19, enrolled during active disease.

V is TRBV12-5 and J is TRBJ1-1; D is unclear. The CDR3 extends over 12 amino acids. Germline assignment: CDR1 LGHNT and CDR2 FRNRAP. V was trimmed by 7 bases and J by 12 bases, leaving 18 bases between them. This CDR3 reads CASEREVGATFF. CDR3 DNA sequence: TGTGCTAGTGAGAGGGAGGTGGGTGCAACTTTCTTT. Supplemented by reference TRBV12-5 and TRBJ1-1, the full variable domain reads DARVTQTPRHKVTEMGQEVTMRCQPILGHNTVFWYRQTMMQGLELLAYFRNRAPLDDSGMPKDRFSAEMPDATLATLKIQPSEPRDSAVYFCASEREVGATFFGQGTRLTVV.

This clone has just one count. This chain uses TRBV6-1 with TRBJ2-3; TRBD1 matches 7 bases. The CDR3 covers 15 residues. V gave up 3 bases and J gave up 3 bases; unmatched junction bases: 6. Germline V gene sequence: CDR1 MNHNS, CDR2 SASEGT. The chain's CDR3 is CASSDTGDGTDTQYF. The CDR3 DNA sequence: TGTGCCAGCAGTGATACAGGGGACGGAACAGATACGCAGTATTTT.

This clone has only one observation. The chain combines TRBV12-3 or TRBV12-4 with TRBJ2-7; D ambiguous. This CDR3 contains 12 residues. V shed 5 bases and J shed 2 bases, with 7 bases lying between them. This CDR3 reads CASSTNTYEQYF. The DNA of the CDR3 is TGTGCCAGCAGTACAAATACCTACGAGCAGTACTTC.

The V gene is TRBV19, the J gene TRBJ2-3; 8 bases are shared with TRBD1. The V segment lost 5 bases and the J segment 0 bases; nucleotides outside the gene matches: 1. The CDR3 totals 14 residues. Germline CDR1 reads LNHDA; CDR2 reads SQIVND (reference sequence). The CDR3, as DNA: TGTGCCAGTAGTCGGACAGGGAGCACAGATACGCAGTATTTT. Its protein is CASSRTGSTDTQYF.

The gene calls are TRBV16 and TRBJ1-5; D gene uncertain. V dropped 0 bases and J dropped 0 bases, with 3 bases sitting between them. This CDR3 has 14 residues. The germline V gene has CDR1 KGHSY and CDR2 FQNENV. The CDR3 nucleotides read TGTGCCAGCAGCCAATCCGGTAGCAATCAGCCCCAGCATTTT. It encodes CASSQSGSNQPQHF.

CDR3 sequence reads: CASRPGDSKYGYTF. The CDR3 nucleotides are TGTGCCAGCAGACCCGGGGACAGCAAATATGGCTACACCTTC. The chain combines TRBV6-5 with TRBJ1-2; 7 bases map to TRBD1. The CDR3 spans 14 residues. The junction had 9 bases not matched to a gene; V was cut back by 6 bases and J by 5 bases. The germline V gene has CDR1 MNHEY and CDR2 SVGAGI.

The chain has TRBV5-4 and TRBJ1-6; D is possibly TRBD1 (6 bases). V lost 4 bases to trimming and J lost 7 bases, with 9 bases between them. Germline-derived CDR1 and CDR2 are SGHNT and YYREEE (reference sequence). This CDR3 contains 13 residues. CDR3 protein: CASSRDINSPLHF. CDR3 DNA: TGTGCCAGCAGCCGGGACATAAATTCACCCCTCCACTTT.

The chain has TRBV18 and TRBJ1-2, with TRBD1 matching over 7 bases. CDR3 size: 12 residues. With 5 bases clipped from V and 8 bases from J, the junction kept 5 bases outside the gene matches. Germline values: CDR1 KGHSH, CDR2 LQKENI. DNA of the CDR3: TGTGCCAGCTCATCAACAGGGGAAGGCTACACCTTC. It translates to CASSSTGEGYTF.

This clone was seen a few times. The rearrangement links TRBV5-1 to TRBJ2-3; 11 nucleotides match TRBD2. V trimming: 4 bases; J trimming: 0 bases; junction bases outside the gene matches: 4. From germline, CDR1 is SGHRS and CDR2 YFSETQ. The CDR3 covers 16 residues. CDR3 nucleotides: TGCGCCAGCAGCCCCCGACTAGCGGGGAGCACAGATACGCAGTATTTT. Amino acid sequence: CASSPRLAGSTDTQYF. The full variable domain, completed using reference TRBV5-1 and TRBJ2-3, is KAGVTQTPRYLIKTRGQQVTLSCSPISGHRSVSWYQQTPGQGLQFLFEYFSETQRNKGNFPGRFSGRQFSNSRSEMNVSTLELGDSALYLCASSPRLAGSTDTQYFGPGTRLTVL.

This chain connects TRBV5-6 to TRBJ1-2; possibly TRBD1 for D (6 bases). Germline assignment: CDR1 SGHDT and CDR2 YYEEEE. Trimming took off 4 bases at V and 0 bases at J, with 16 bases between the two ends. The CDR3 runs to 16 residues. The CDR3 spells CASSPSGRTANYGYTF. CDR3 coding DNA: TGTGCCAGCAGCCCCAGCGGAAGGACAGCTAACTATGGCTACACCTTC.

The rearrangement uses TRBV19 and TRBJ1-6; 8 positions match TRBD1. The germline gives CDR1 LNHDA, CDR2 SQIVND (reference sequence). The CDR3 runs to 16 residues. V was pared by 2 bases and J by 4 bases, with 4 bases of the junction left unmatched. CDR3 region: CASSISGTGYNSPLHF. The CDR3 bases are TGTGCCAGTAGTATATCTGGGACAGGTTATAATTCACCCCTCCACTTT.

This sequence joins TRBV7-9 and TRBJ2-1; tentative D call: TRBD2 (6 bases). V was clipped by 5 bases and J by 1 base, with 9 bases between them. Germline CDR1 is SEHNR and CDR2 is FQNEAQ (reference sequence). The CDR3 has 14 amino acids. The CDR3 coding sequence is TGTGCCAGCAGCCCCGGGAGATCCTACAATGAGCAGTTCTTC. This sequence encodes CASSPGRSYNEQFF.